Below, 31 T cell receptor beta chains from the same sample are listed, as sequenced in a study of CD8 T cells in Susac syndrome. After extraction with the RNeasy kit, roughly 0.5 to 1 ug of the RNA was reverse transcribed using random hexamers. TCRdb called the immunoSEQ multiplex PCR reads again in MiXCR, with one record for every CDR3 protein. The table has over 350,000 distinct CDR3 sequences, approximately 85% seen once; the top ten hold about 0.12%. Sample: CD8+ T cells from PBMCs. These receptors all come from a human donor with multiple sclerosis.

The chain joins TRBV28 to TRBJ2-2; D not resolved. V shed 2 bases and J shed 5 bases, with 6 bases lying between them. The CDR3 is made up of 13 amino acids. Germline-derived CDR1 and CDR2 are MDHEN and SYDVKM. In DNA, the CDR3 is TGTGCCAGCAGTTTACGGGTTACCGGGGAGCTGTTTTTT. It translates to CASSLRVTGELFF.

The chain uses TRBV30 and TRBJ1-1, with unresolved D. The CDR3 loop spans 13 amino acids. Trimming pared 3 bases from V and 0 bases from J, leaving 8 bases between. CDR1 and CDR2 from the germline V gene are GTSNPN and SVGIG (reference sequence). This CDR3 reads CAWSIGLNTEAFF. The CDR3 DNA follows: TGTGCCTGGAGCATAGGACTGAACACTGAAGCTTTCTTT.

This clonotype was seen a handful of times. V gene TRBV19 combines with J gene TRBJ2-5; TRBD1 matches at 7 bases. The CDR3 contains 14 residues. Unmatched junction bases numbered 8, after V lost 5 bases and J lost 5 bases. Germline-derived CDR1 and CDR2 are LNHDA and SQIVND (reference sequence). The CDR3 nucleotides read TGTGCCAGTAGTGTCGCAGGGGGTCGGGAGACCCAGTACTTC. Translated: CASSVAGGRETQYF.

The J gene is TRBJ2-1, the V gene TRBV14; D unresolved. The germline V and J ends were trimmed by 0 bases and 3 bases, with 6 bases remaining between them. Germline CDR1 reads SGHDN; CDR2 reads FVKESK. The CDR3 has 14 amino acids. The DNA for the CDR3 is TGTGCCAGCAGCCAAGAAGAGTTCTACAATGAGCAGTTCTTC. It specifies CASSQEEFYNEQFF.

In this sample, this clonotype turned up once. The chain recombines TRBV20-1 with TRBJ2-1; the D call may be TRBD1 or TRBD2 (5 bases each). This CDR3 contains 10 residues. With 6 bases removed from V and 10 bases from J, the gap between germline ends came to 10 bases. The germline gives CDR1 DFQATT, CDR2 SNEGSKA (reference sequence). The CDR3 sequence is CSAEGNEQFF. The CDR3 nucleotides are TGCAGTGCCGAGGGGAACGAGCAGTTCTTC.

J is TRBJ2-3 and V is TRBV12-3 or TRBV12-4; D uncertain. Trimming took off 0 bases at V and 6 bases at J, with 10 bases between the two ends. This CDR3 has 14 residues. The CDR3 protein is CASSLAPHWDTQYF. DNA for the CDR3: TGTGCCAGCAGTTTAGCGCCTCACTGGGATACGCAGTATTTT.

This clonotype has a handful of counts. The V gene is TRBV6-1, the J gene TRBJ2-1; D ambiguous. Looked up from germline, CDR1 is MNHNS and CDR2 is SASEGT. This CDR3 is built from 14 residues. Deletions cut 8 bases from V and 0 bases from J, with 11 bases between. CDR3 amino acids: CASGRTASYNEQFF. The CDR3 region has the DNA TGTGCCAGCGGCAGGACGGCCTCCTACAATGAGCAGTTCTTC.

The chain joins TRBV2 to TRBJ1-1; TRBD1 is a possible D gene (5 bases). Germline V CDR1 and CDR2: SNHLY, FYNNEI. The CDR3 covers 17 residues. V lost 6 bases and J 0 bases, leaving 20 bases between the germline ends. CDR3 in DNA: TGTGCCAGCAGAGGCGACTCAAGACAGCCGGTGAACACTGAAGCTTTCTTT. Its translation: CASRGDSRQPVNTEAFF. The variable domain in full, with the rest retrieved from reference TRBV2 and TRBJ1-1, is EPEVTQTPSHQVTQMGQEVILRCVPISNHLYFYWYRQILGQKVEFLVSFYNNEISEKSEIFDDQFSVERPDGSNFTLKIRSTKLEDSAMYFCASRGDSRQPVNTEAFFGQGTRLTVV.

The V and J genes are TRBV5-1 and TRBJ2-7; 8 nucleotides line up with TRBD1. The CDR3 has 14 amino acids. In germline, CDR1 is SGHRS, CDR2 YFSETQ. J was trimmed by 5 bases and V by 4 bases; bases with no gene match: 8. CDR3 DNA sequence: TGCGCCAGCAGCGTGGGGACAGGAGCGAACGAGCAGTACTTC. Its translation: CASSVGTGANEQYF. Complete variable domain (other parts from reference TRBV5-1 and TRBJ2-7): KAGVTQTPRYLIKTRGQQVTLSCSPISGHRSVSWYQQTPGQGLQFLFEYFSETQRNKGNFPGRFSGRQFSNSRSEMNVSTLELGDSALYLCASSVGTGANEQYFGPGTRLTVT.

V and J are TRBV6-5 and TRBJ1-1; D perhaps matches TRBD1 (6 bases). Germline V gives CDR1 MNHEY, CDR2 SVGAGI. The CDR3 covers 14 residues. V was cut by 2 bases and J by 3 bases, with 10 bases left in between. The CDR3 region has the DNA TGTGCCAGCAGTTACGAGGGGGAGTACACTGAAGCTTTCTTT. Protein product: CASSYEGEYTEAFF.

In its sample, this clonotype was seen a few times. The V gene is TRBV13, the J gene TRBJ2-2; the D is unclear. Germline assignment: CDR1 PRHDT and CDR2 FYEKMQ (reference sequence). This CDR3 is built from 12 residues. V lost 0 bases and J lost 7, with 3 bases in between. Written as DNA, the CDR3 is TGTGCCAGCAGCTTAGGGATCGGGGAGCTGTTTTTT. It specifies CASSLGIGELFF.

The chain carries TRBV12-3 or TRBV12-4 and TRBJ2-1; 10 nucleotides agree with TRBD1. This CDR3 is 12 amino acids long. The ends lost 4 bases at V and 10 bases at J; junction bases unmatched: 1. CDR3 amino acids: CASSSTGGEQFF. In DNA form, the CDR3 reads TGTGCCAGCAGTTCGACAGGGGGCGAGCAGTTCTTC.

This clonotype appeared a single time. The chain is built from TRBV11-1 and TRBJ1-1, with 10 bases aligning to TRBD1. After removal of 3 bases from V and 1 base from J, the junction contained 17 bases not matched to a gene. CDR3 length equals 20 residues. From germline, CDR1 is SGHAT and CDR2 FQDESV (reference sequence). As DNA, the CDR3 is TGTGCCAGCAGCTTCCCGACAGGGGGCTTCTCATCCCAGGCGAACACTGAAGCTTTCTTT. Translating it yields CASSFPTGGFSSQANTEAFF.

The genes are TRBV11-2 and TRBJ2-7; 7 positions match TRBD2. Germline loops: CDR1 SGHAT, CDR2 FQNNGV. The CDR3 covers 19 residues. Trimming removed 5 bases from V and 0 bases from J; junction bases left unmatched: 19. CDR3 nucleotide sequence: TGTGCCAGCAGCCGGGACCAATGGGGGGGGACCCCTGGCTCCTACGAGCAGTACTTC. Its protein is CASSRDQWGGTPGSYEQYF.

CDR3 sequence: CASSAAGRQYEQYF. The CDR3, as DNA: TGTGCCAGCAGCGCCGCGGGTCGACAGTACGAGCAGTACTTC. The rearrangement links TRBV9 to TRBJ2-7; perhaps D is TRBD1 or TRBD2 (5 bases each). The CDR3 has 14 residues. Germline assignment: CDR1 SGDLS and CDR2 YYNGEE. The V end lost 3 bases, the J end lost 4 bases, and 14 bases lay between the germline ends.

The chain couples TRBV5-6 to TRBJ2-1; 7 nucleotides match TRBD2. This CDR3 is 15 amino acids long. Trimming removed 2 bases from V and 4 bases from J; junction bases left unmatched: 6. CDR1 and CDR2 (germline): SGHDT, YYEEEE. Written as DNA, the CDR3 is TGTGCCAGCAGCTTTTTAACGGGGGGTTACAATGAGCAGTTCTTC. Translating it yields CASSFLTGGYNEQFF. The full variable domain, with the rest looked up from reference TRBV5-6 and TRBJ2-1, is DAGVTQSPTHLIKTRGQQVTLRCSPKSGHDTVSWYQQALGQGPQFIFQYYEEEERQRGNFPDRFSGHQFPNYSSELNVNALLLGDSALYLCASSFLTGGYNEQFFGPGTRLTVL.

This chain connects TRBV29-1 to TRBJ2-5; D might be TRBD1 or TRBD2, each matching 5 bases. CDR3 length: 12 residues. Germline V gene lookup returns CDR1 SQVTM and CDR2 ANQGSEA. The chain's CDR3 is CVFGTGKETQYF. The CDR3 DNA reads as TGCGTATTTGGGACCGGAAAAGAGACCCAGTACTTC.

The V and J genes are TRBV5-6 and TRBJ1-2, with TRBD1 as a possible D gene (5 bases). The CDR3 contains 14 residues. V lost 1 base to trimming and J lost 8 bases, with 15 bases between them. Per germline, CDR1 SGHDT and CDR2 YYEEEE. The CDR3 bases are TGTGCCAGCAGCTTGAGCGTCCCAGGGAGCGGCTACACCTTC. It yields the protein CASSLSVPGSGYTF.

The chain joins TRBV27 to TRBJ1-2, with D possibly matching TRBD1 (5 bases). CDR1 and CDR2 (germline): MNHEY, SMNVEV (reference sequence). The V gene lost 10 bases and the J gene lost 2 bases, with 17 bases spanning the gap. The CDR3 totals 14 residues. This chain's CDR3 is CATGFGGENYGYTF. For the CDR3, the DNA is TGTGCCACAGGGTTCGGGGGAGAGAACTATGGCTACACCTTC.

V is TRBV27 and J is TRBJ1-5, with 7 bases that match TRBD1. There are 14 residues in the CDR3. Germline-derived CDR1 and CDR2 are MNHEY and SMNVEV (reference sequence). V was clipped by 4 bases and J by 2 bases; unmatched bases: 2. The CDR3 spells CASSSQGGNQPQHF. The CDR3 DNA sequence: TGTGCCAGCAGTTCTCAGGGGGGCAATCAGCCCCAGCATTTT.

The chain employs TRBV7-9 and TRBJ2-1; D is uncertain. The CDR3 consists of 11 residues. V was pared by 6 bases and J by 9 bases, with 9 bases between. Germline V gene lookup returns CDR1 SEHNR and CDR2 FQNEAQ (reference sequence). The CDR3 protein is CASSSTGEQFF. Written as DNA, the CDR3 is TGTGCCAGCAGTTCCACCGGTGAGCAGTTCTTC.

Here the CDR3 reads CASSWGQGLDEQYF. CDR3 coding DNA: TGTGCCAGCAGCTGGGGACAGGGCTTAGACGAGCAGTACTTC. V gene TRBV5-6 combines with J gene TRBJ2-7; 9 bases line up with TRBD1. There are 14 residues in the CDR3. The germline V gene encodes CDR1 SGHDT and CDR2 YYEEEE. The ends lost 3 bases at V and 5 bases at J; junction bases unmatched: 6. Full variable domain (rest looked up from reference TRBV5-6 and TRBJ2-7): DAGVTQSPTHLIKTRGQQVTLRCSPKSGHDTVSWYQQALGQGPQFIFQYYEEEERQRGNFPDRFSGHQFPNYSSELNVNALLLGDSALYLCASSWGQGLDEQYFGPGTRLTVT.

The table lists this clonotype with a few counts. The J gene is TRBJ1-1, the V gene TRBV11-1, with a possible D match to TRBD1 (6 bases). Germline V CDR1 and CDR2: SGHAT, FQDESV (reference sequence). V lost 3 bases to trimming and J lost 5 bases, with 13 bases between them. This CDR3 spans 14 amino acids. Here the CDR3 reads CASSFQGGTTEAFF. CDR3 coding DNA: TGTGCCAGCAGCTTCCAGGGTGGGACAACTGAAGCTTTCTTT.

The V and J genes are TRBV4-1 and TRBJ2-1, with 7 nucleotides matching TRBD2. The CDR3 has 16 residues. Trimming removed 0 bases from V and 3 bases from J; junction bases left unmatched: 5. Germline values: CDR1 MGHRA, CDR2 YSYEKL. The CDR3 bases are TGCGCCAGCAGCCAAGACGGTCTAGCGGTCTACAATGAGCAGTTCTTC. This codes for CASSQDGLAVYNEQFF.

V usage is TRBV5-1 and J usage is TRBJ1-2; 9 bases match TRBD1. CDR1 and CDR2 (germline): SGHRS, YFSETQ. This CDR3 is built from 15 residues. Unmatched junction bases numbered 7, after V lost 3 bases and J lost 4 bases. CDR3 sequence reads: CASSSPGQGLYGYTF. The CDR3 nucleotides read TGCGCCAGCAGCTCACCGGGACAGGGACTCTATGGCTACACCTTC.

The chain joins TRBV20-1 to TRBJ2-5; D uncertain. The CDR3 has 13 residues. Germline CDR1 reads DFQATT; CDR2 reads SNEGSKA (reference sequence). V lost 3 bases to trimming and J lost 5 bases, with 13 bases between them. CDR3 residues: CSASVEFGETQYF. CDR3 nucleotides: TGCAGTGCTAGCGTAGAGTTCGGTGAGACCCAGTACTTC.

The chain uses TRBV11-2 and TRBJ1-2; no reliable D call. The V and J ends lost 6 bases and 8 bases respectively, with 22 bases between them. Germline CDR1 and CDR2: SGHAT and FQNNGV. The CDR3 spans 15 residues. CDR3 loop: CASSLHGVAPHGYTF. CDR3 bases: TGTGCCAGCAGTTTACACGGGGTTGCACCGCACGGCTACACCTTC.

CDR3 residues: CASSYTQGGGRGTEAFF. The CDR3, as DNA: TGTGCCAGCAGTTACACCCAAGGCGGGGGGCGAGGCACTGAAGCTTTCTTT. V is TRBV6-5 and J is TRBJ1-1; a possible D gene is TRBD1 (6 bases). The V and J ends lost 2 bases and 4 bases respectively, with 20 bases between them. Germline lookup yields CDR1 MNHEY and CDR2 SVGAGI. The CDR3 runs 17 residues.

The chain is built from TRBV5-6 and TRBJ2-7, with TRBD2 as a possible D gene (5 bases). V lost 4 bases, J lost 2 bases, and 10 bases lay in between. From germline, CDR1 is SGHDT and CDR2 YYEEEE. There are 13 residues in the CDR3. This chain's CDR3 is CASSADFAYEQYF. CDR3 DNA: TGTGCCAGCAGCGCGGACTTTGCCTACGAGCAGTACTTC.

The rearrangement links TRBV4-1 to TRBJ2-4; the match to TRBD2 covers 8 bases. CDR1 is MGHRA and CDR2 is YSYEKL in the germline V gene. V trimming: 4 bases; J trimming: 0 bases; junction bases outside the gene matches: 11. The CDR3 extends over 18 amino acids. The CDR3: CASSPRGREALAKNIQYF. DNA for the CDR3: TGCGCCAGCAGCCCGCGGGGGCGGGAGGCCCTAGCCAAAAACATTCAGTACTTC.

This sequence joins TRBV6-4 and TRBJ2-1, with 10 bases matching TRBD2. The CDR3 sequence is 17 residues long. Germline V CDR1 and CDR2: MRHNA, SNTAGT. J lost 9 bases, V lost 2 bases, and 13 bases had no gene match. The CDR3 region has the DNA TGTGCCAGCAGTGACCGAGCGGGAGGGGTTCCGTCGGGTGAGCAGTTCTTC. This sequence encodes CASSDRAGGVPSGEQFF.